This T cell receptor beta chain was identified in a study of blood T cell repertoires in COVID-19. At the level of the study: Acute and convalescent COVID-19 specimens originated in the United States, Italy and Spain. Sources were T cells, B-cell-depleted T cells, or PBMCs; the material itself was cDNA or gDNA.

Original handling: Estimation of nucleated cell counts was performed using reference gene primer amplification. Some clones are missing from TCRdb's copy, which holds only in-frame ones; the method was immunoSEQ multiplex PCR. V and J calls and clone size are given by that table; D and trimming were obtained from the DNA. The sample holds about 49,000 clones, roughly 90% seen once. Germline V gene data show CDR1 as LNHDA and CDR2 as SQIVND (reference sequence). The CDR3 is 14 residues long. V shed 4 bases and J shed 4 bases, with 14 bases lying between them. This clone occurred a few times. The sample consisted of peripheral blood. The receptor's source is a man aged 80 or over with acute or convalescent COVID-19. V usage is TRBV19 and J usage is TRBJ2-7; D might be TRBD2 (6 bases). This CDR3 reads CASSTAPGSYEQYF. CDR3 in DNA: TGTGCCAGTAGTACCGCCCCCGGGAGTTACGAGCAGTACTTC.